One sample yielded the 21 T cell receptor beta chains listed below, sequenced in a study of Graves' ophthalmopathy and Graves' hyperthyroidism. RNA transcripts served as template for amplifying TCR beta CDR3 sequences. First-round RT-PCR relied on HTBI primers, and a second-round multiplex PCR came next. Each CDR3 protein is one row after TCRdb ran MiXCR on the multiplex PCR reads. Among about 700,000 distinct CDR3 sequences listed, about 44% were seen once. The sequencing sample was made of peripheral blood. Receptors originate from an adult man with Graves' ophthalmopathy.

Notes on this clonotype: A much more abundant neighbour one base away suggests this may be a read error. The chain links TRBV7-9 to TRBJ1-3; D not resolved. CDR1 is SEHNR and CDR2 is FQNEAQ in the germline V gene (reference sequence). V lost 5 bases to trimming and J lost 5 bases, with 10 bases between them. This CDR3 has 13 amino acids. CDR3 sequence: CASSMGPRNTIYF. CDR3 in DNA: TGTGCCAGCAGCATGGGTCCACGAAACACCATATATTTT.

The chain is built from TRBV7-9 and TRBJ1-1, with a tentative D call TRBD1 (6 bases). This CDR3 spans 14 amino acids. In germline, CDR1 is SEHNR, CDR2 FQNEAQ (reference sequence). The V end was cut by 5 bases, the J end by 5 bases, with 15 bases between. As DNA, the CDR3 is TGTGCCAGCAGCACCGACAGGAGCGGGACTGAAGCTTTCTTT. Amino acids: CASSTDRSGTEAFF.

This clonotype was recorded at least ten times. The chain recombines TRBV20-1 with TRBJ1-6, with D unclear. Germline CDR1 reads DFQATT; CDR2 reads SNEGSKA (reference sequence). There are 15 residues in the CDR3. Deletions cut 1 base from V and 10 bases from J, with 17 bases between. The CDR3 sequence is CSARVPGRVGSPLHF. DNA for the CDR3: TGCAGTGCTAGAGTCCCGGGGAGGGTAGGGTCACCCCTCCACTTT.

The rearrangement joins TRBV7-2 to TRBJ1-1; perhaps TRBD1 as D (6 bases). The V gene's germline CDR1 is SGHTA and CDR2 FQGNSA. Trimming left V 3 bases short and J 0 bases short, with 11 bases between. The CDR3 covers 15 residues. The CDR3 bases are TGTGCCAGCAGCTTTGCAGGGGCGGTGAACACTGAAGCTTTCTTT. This encodes CASSFAGAVNTEAFF.

This clonotype was seen only a few times. The chain is built from TRBV2 and TRBJ2-7; 14 nucleotides align to TRBD2. Germline CDR1 is SNHLY and CDR2 is FYNNEI. The V and J ends lost 8 bases and 7 bases, in that order; junction bases with no gene match: 19. The CDR3 is 18 amino acids. Here the CDR3 DNA reads TGTGCCAGCCAGATCCCGAGGGTGACCGGGACTAGCGGGAGAGAGCAGTACTTC. Protein product: CASQIPRVTGTSGREQYF.

This clonotype has just a few counts. Lacking the conserved final phenylalanine or tryptophan, this CDR3 likely reflects a read error. Written as DNA, the CDR3 is TGTGCCACCAGTCCCCGGACAGGGAATTTGTATGGCTACACCCTC. Protein product: CATSPRTGNLYGYTL. The chain is built from TRBV12-3 or TRBV12-4 and TRBJ1-2, with 8 bases lining up with TRBD1. The CDR3 extends over 15 amino acids.

J is TRBJ1-5 and V is TRBV15; 8 bases map to TRBD1. The CDR3 loop spans 16 amino acids. Trimming took 3 bases from V and 4 from J; bases not matched to a gene: 8. Germline values: CDR1 LNHNV, CDR2 YYDKDF (reference sequence). CDR3 protein: CATSSKGQGENQPQHF. The DNA for the CDR3 is TGTGCCACCAGCAGTAAAGGACAGGGCGAAAATCAGCCCCAGCATTTT.

The chain has TRBV5-1 and TRBJ2-5; 7 positions match TRBD2. This CDR3 contains 12 residues. The germline V gene encodes CDR1 SGHRS and CDR2 YFSETQ. With V trimmed by 1 base and J by 13 bases, 7 bases remained unmatched. CDR3 loop: CASSLNAGAGYF. The CDR3 DNA follows: TGCGCCAGCAGCTTGAATGCGGGAGCTGGGTACTTC.

This clonotype was recorded at least ten times. This chain links TRBV20-1 with TRBJ1-1, with D perhaps TRBD1 (6 bases). Germline lookup yields CDR1 DFQATT and CDR2 SNEGSKA (reference sequence). The CDR3 loop spans 14 amino acids. V was shortened by 3 bases and J by 0 bases, with 11 bases between the two germline ends. The CDR3 DNA follows: TGCAGTGCTAGTAGGGCAGGGGTGAACACTGAAGCTTTCTTT. Translation gives CSASRAGVNTEAFF.

This clonotype appeared once. The chain has TRBV7-9 and TRBJ1-6; the D gene is possibly TRBD1 (5 bases). CDR1 is SEHNR, CDR2 FQNEAQ, per germline (reference sequence). V was cut by 3 bases and J by 10 bases, with 13 bases left in between. The CDR3 spans 14 residues. In DNA form, the CDR3 reads TGTGCCAGCAGCTTGGGACCAGGACACTCACCCCTCCACTTT. This gives the protein CASSLGPGHSPLHF.

This clonotype was found once. The chain combines TRBV7-7 with TRBJ2-5; TRBD2 agrees at 10 bases. Germline V gene data show CDR1 as SSHAT and CDR2 as FNYEAQ (reference sequence). This CDR3 spans 14 amino acids. The CDR3 DNA follows: TGTGCTACCGCTAGCGGGAGTGAACAAGAGACCCAGTACTTC. Translated: CATASGSEQETQYF. The full variable domain, completed using reference TRBV7-7 and TRBJ2-5, is GAGVSQSPRYKVTKRGQDVTLRCDPISSHATLYWYQQALGQGPEFLTYFNYEAQPDKSGLPSDRFSAERPEGSISTLTIQRTEQRDSAMYRCATASGSEQETQYFGPGTRLLVL.

This clonotype was picked up many times. The V and J genes are TRBV15 and TRBJ2-5; D is uncertain. CDR3 size: 12 residues. Trimming cost V 0 bases and J 4 bases, with 3 bases left between them. CDR1 is LNHNV and CDR2 is YYDKDF in the germline V gene (reference sequence). In DNA, the CDR3 is TGTGCCACCAGCAGAGAGTCAGAGACCCAGTACTTC. It is translated as CATSRESETQYF. The whole variable domain, remainder taken from reference TRBV15 and TRBJ2-5, is DAMVIQNPRYQVTQFGKPVTLSCSQTLNHNVMYWYQQKSSQAPKLLFHYYDKDFNNEADTPDNFQSRRPNTSFCFLDIRSPGLGDTAMYLCATSRESETQYFGPGTRLLVL.

This clonotype was detected only once. V is TRBV19 and J is TRBJ2-2; D is unresolved. The germline V gene encodes CDR1 LNHDA and CDR2 SQIVND (reference sequence). The CDR3 has 14 residues. Trimming shortened V by 4 bases and J by 6 bases, and 12 bases separated the two germline ends. The DNA for the CDR3 is TGTGCCAGTAGTAGTTTGGATTCCTCCGGGGAGCTGTTTTTT. Amino acid sequence: CASSSLDSSGELFF.

This clonotype has only a few counts. The rearrangement joins TRBV6-1 to TRBJ1-4; D remains ambiguous. V shed 5 bases and J shed 5 bases, with 9 bases lying between them. The length of the CDR3 is 13 residues. In germline, CDR1 is MNHNS, CDR2 SASEGT. The CDR3 coding sequence is TGTGCCAGCAGTTATCGCCTGAATGAAAAACTGTTTTTT. Its translation: CASSYRLNEKLFF.

The CDR3 spells CASTTQGSLAEPQHF. In nucleotides, the CDR3 is TGTGCCAGCACTACACAGGGATCCCTCGCGGAGCCCCAGCATTTT. The J gene is TRBJ1-5, the V gene TRBV24-1; tentative D call: TRBD1 (6 bases). In germline, CDR1 is KGHDR, CDR2 SFDVKD. V was shortened by 11 bases and J by 8 bases, with 24 bases between the two germline ends. This CDR3 contains 15 residues.

This clonotype was picked up many times. The chain uses TRBV7-9 and TRBJ2-2; no reliable D call. This CDR3 has 14 residues. V was trimmed by 4 bases and J by 2 bases, leaving 8 bases between them. The germline gives CDR1 SEHNR, CDR2 FQNEAQ (reference sequence). The CDR3: CASSYSPNTGELFF. CDR3 DNA sequence: TGTGCCAGCAGCTACTCACCTAACACCGGGGAGCTGTTTTTT.

This clonotype appeared many times. The chain combines TRBV2 with TRBJ2-5; the D gene could be TRBD1 or TRBD2 (5 bases each). Germline V CDR1 and CDR2: SNHLY, FYNNEI. With 6 bases removed from V and 6 bases from J, the gap between germline ends came to 20 bases. The CDR3 has 15 residues. The CDR3, as DNA: TGTGCCAGCAGGTACGACGGGACCTCAAGACAGACCCAGTACTTC. Translation: CASRYDGTSRQTQYF.

This clonotype has ten or more counts. The chain combines TRBV24-1 with TRBJ2-1; 11 positions agree with TRBD1. V lost 7 bases to trimming and J lost 6 bases; unmatched junction nucleotides: 7. The CDR3 totals 15 residues. CDR1 KGHDR and CDR2 SFDVKD come from the germline V gene. The CDR3 is CATRGGTGGRNEQFF. The CDR3 nucleotides are TGTGCCACCAGGGGGGGGACAGGGGGGCGCAATGAGCAGTTCTTC.

At least ten counts were recorded for this clonotype. The gene calls are TRBV7-9 and TRBJ1-4, with 8 nucleotides matching TRBD1. CDR3 length equals 15 residues. V shed 4 bases and J 7 bases; nucleotides not matched to a gene: 8. Germline V gene sequence: CDR1 SEHNR, CDR2 FQNEAQ (reference sequence). CDR3 DNA: TGTGCCAGCAGCTCAGACAGGGGAAGGAGTGAAAAACTGTTTTTT. Its translation is CASSSDRGRSEKLFF. Filled out from reference TRBV7-9 and TRBJ1-4, the complete variable domain reads DTGVSQNPRHKITKRGQNVTFRCDPISEHNRLYWYRQTLGQGPEFLTYFQNEAQLEKSRLLSDRFSAERPKGSFSTLEIQRTEQGDSAMYLCASSSDRGRSEKLFFGSGTQLSVL.

This clonotype was seen a handful of times. The chain has TRBV5-6 and TRBJ1-2; D uncertain. This CDR3 is built from 12 residues. Germline CDR1 reads SGHDT; CDR2 reads YYEEEE. Trimming pared 5 bases from V and 8 bases from J, leaving 13 bases between. Here the CDR3 reads CASRDQVRGYTF. CDR3 coding DNA: TGTGCCAGCAGGGACCAGGTCCGAGGCTACACCTTC.

This clonotype was counted only a few times. This chain joins TRBV9 and TRBJ1-3, with D possibly being TRBD1 (6 bases). Deletions cut 4 bases from V and 0 bases from J, with 14 bases between. Germline V CDR1 and CDR2: SGDLS, YYNGEE. The CDR3 is 16 amino acids. CDR3 protein: CASSNQVDSSGNTIYF. The CDR3 DNA is TGTGCCAGCAGCAATCAAGTGGACAGCTCTGGAAACACCATATATTTT.